The count of the clone carrying this T cell receptor (beta chain) is one. V was pared by 5 bases and J by 7 bases, with 11 bases between. The CDR3 runs 12 residues. Germline CDR1 reads MNHNS; CDR2 reads SASEGT. Assay used: immunoSEQ multiplex PCR; TCRdb lists only in-frame clones, some missing. The table lists more than 55,000 clones, more than 80% of them singletons, with 1% to 1.5% in the top ten. This specimen comes from a study of cytomegalovirus exposure and HLA in healthy donors. The chain combines TRBV6-1 with TRBJ1-2; perhaps TRBD1 as D (6 bases). This TCR was recovered from a young woman in good health and CMV-seronegative. Sequenced sample: PBMCs. Here the CDR3 DNA reads TGTGCCAGCAGTCAACTCAGGGGTGGCTACACCTTC. This translates into CASSQLRGGYTF.